This T cell receptor beta chain is drawn from a study of shared clonotypes between healthy human individuals. Study context: There were three CD4 naive, three CD4 memory, two CD8 naive and one CD8 memory plates per donor. Study-wide results and limits: Researchers found naive subsets generally carried larger estimated richness than memory subsets.

Adult Caucasians living in Nashville, Tennessee made up all of the donors. Together with CD45RO+ cells, CCR7-negative CD45RA+ TemRA cells were included in CD8 memory. On this clone itself: Its antigen remains unknown.

The CDR3 sequence is 17 residues long. V was trimmed by 4 bases and J by 6 bases, leaving 22 bases between them. Looked up from germline, CDR1 is MGHRA and CDR2 is YSYEKL. Generated by immunoSEQ multiplex PCR, the TCRdb table keeps only in-frame clones and is missing some. The sample lists fewer than 150,000 clones, approximately 70% occurring once. The rearrangement links TRBV4-1 to TRBJ2-1; the D gene could be TRBD1 or TRBD2 (7 bases each). This sequence originates from a woman in her 30s in good health. Sequencing used memory CD8+ T cells sorted from blood. Noted subset: CD45RO+ cells pooled with CCR7-negative TemRA cells. The CDR3 region has the DNA TGCGCCAGCAGCCGCAGACAGGGAGGGTATGAGGGCAATGAGCAGTTCTTC. It codes for CASSRRQGGYEGNEQFF.